The 5 T cell receptor beta chains below come from one sample, sequenced in a study of T cells after yellow fever vaccination (dated by TCRdb to about 2019). The intended sense of this specimen's treatment or condition label: live attenuated yellow fever vaccine strain. Library method: 5' RACE. The instrument given in TCRdb is Illumina HiSeq 2500. The raw public reads went through TCRdb reprocessing: fastp at Q25, MiXCR clone calling, in-frame beta chains kept. Each CDR3 protein gets just one entry, which takes the most common genes and DNA from the rows behind it. This sample holds a few hundred thousand distinct CDR3 sequences; approximately 6.7% were observed only once. Together, the top ten hold 0.85% to 1.2% of the sample. Specimen: CD4+ T cells sorted from PBMCs, collected on the day of the yellow fever booster vaccination. All receptors come from a man aged 25-45 years who received the YFV17D yellow fever vaccine.

V usage is TRBV4-1 and J usage is TRBJ2-4; weak D call: TRBD2 (6 bases). Germline assignment: CDR1 MGHRA and CDR2 YSYEKL. This CDR3 has 18 residues. The V gene lost 1 base and the J gene lost 1 base, with 17 bases spanning the gap. The DNA for the CDR3 is TGCGCCAGCAGCCAAGCCCAAGCCCGCGGGGCGGCCAAAAACATTCAGTACTTC. Amino acids: CASSQAQARGAAKNIQYF.

This clonotype showed up many times. The V gene is TRBV4-2, the J gene TRBJ2-5, with 11 bases aligning to TRBD2. Germline CDR1 and CDR2: LGHNA and YNFKEQ. V shed 1 base and J 4 bases; nucleotides not matched to a gene: 2. The CDR3 sequence is 15 residues long. The CDR3 spells CASSQGLAGPETQYF. DNA for the CDR3: TGTGCCAGCAGCCAAGGACTAGCGGGACCAGAGACCCAGTACTTC.

The V call is TRBV11-2, the J call TRBJ2-1; possibly TRBD1 for D (5 bases). Trimming left V 4 bases short and J 7 bases short, with 11 bases between. Germline V gene data show CDR1 as SGHAT and CDR2 as FQNNGV. This CDR3 region has 13 residues. Here the CDR3 DNA reads TGTGCCAGCAGCTCACAACAGGTTAATGAGCAGTTCTTC. It translates to CASSSQQVNEQFF.

V gene TRBV6-2 or TRBV6-3 combines with J gene TRBJ2-3; D is uncertain. Germline V gene lookup returns CDR1 MNHEY and CDR2 SVGEGT. The CDR3 consists of 13 residues. The V and J ends lost 2 bases and 2 bases respectively, with 5 bases between them. This CDR3 reads CASSYLNTDTQYF. CDR3 bases: TGTGCCAGCAGTTACCTCAACACAGATACGCAGTATTTT.

This clonotype was counted a few times. The chain links TRBV24-1 to TRBJ1-2, with D uncertain. The CDR3 runs to 13 residues. Germline V lookup: CDR1 KGHDR, CDR2 SFDVKD. The germline V and J ends were trimmed by 4 bases and 4 bases, with 9 bases remaining between them. This CDR3 reads CATSDRETYGYTF. For the CDR3, the DNA is TGTGCCACCAGTGACCGGGAGACCTATGGCTACACCTTC.